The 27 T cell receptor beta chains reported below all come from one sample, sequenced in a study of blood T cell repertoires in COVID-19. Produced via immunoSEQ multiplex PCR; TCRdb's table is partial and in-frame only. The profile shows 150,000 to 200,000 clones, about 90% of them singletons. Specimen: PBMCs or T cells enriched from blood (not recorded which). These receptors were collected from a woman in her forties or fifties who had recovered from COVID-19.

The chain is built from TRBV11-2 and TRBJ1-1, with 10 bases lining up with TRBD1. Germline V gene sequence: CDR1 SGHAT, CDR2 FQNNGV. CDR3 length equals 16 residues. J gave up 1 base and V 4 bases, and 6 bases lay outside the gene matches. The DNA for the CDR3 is TGTGCCAGCAGCTCGGACAGGGGGTTGACGAACACTGAAGCTTTCTTT. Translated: CASSSDRGLTNTEAFF.

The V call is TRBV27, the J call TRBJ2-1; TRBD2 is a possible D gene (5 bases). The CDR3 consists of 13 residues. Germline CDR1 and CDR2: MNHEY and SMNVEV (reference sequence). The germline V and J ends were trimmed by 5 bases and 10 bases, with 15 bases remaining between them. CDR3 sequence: CASSSTGIAEQFF. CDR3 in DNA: TGTGCCAGCAGTAGTACGGGGATAGCAGAGCAGTTCTTC.

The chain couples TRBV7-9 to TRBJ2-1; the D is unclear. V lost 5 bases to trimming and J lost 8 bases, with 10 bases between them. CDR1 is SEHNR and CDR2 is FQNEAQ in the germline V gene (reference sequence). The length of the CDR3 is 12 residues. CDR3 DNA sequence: TGTGCCAGCAGCCCACCCGGGTATGAGCAGTTCTTC. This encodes CASSPPGYEQFF.

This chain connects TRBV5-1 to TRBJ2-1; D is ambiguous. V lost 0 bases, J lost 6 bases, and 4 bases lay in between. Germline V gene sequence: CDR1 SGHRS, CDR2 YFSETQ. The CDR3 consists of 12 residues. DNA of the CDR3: TGCGCCAGCAGCTTGGCTTCCAATGAGCAGTTCTTC. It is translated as CASSLASNEQFF.

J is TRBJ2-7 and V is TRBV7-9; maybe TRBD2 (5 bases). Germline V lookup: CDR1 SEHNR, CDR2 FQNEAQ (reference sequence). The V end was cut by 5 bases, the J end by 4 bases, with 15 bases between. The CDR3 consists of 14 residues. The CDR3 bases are TGTGCCAGCAGCCCCGGGATCTCCCTATACGAGCAGTACTTC. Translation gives CASSPGISLYEQYF.

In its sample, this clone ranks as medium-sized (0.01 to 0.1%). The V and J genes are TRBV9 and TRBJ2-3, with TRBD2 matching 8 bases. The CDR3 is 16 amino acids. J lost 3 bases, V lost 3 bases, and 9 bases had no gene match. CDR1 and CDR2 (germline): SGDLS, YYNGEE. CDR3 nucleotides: TGTGCCAGCAGCGGATCCCACGGGAGGGCGACAGATACGCAGTATTTT. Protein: CASSGSHGRATDTQYF.

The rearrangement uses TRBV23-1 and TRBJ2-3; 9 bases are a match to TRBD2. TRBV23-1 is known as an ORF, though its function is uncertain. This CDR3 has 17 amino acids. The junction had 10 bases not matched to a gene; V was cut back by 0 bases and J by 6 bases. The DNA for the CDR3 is TGCGCCAGCAGTCAATCCACTAGCGGGCTGGTAGGGGATACGCAGTATTTT. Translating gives CASSQSTSGLVGDTQYF.

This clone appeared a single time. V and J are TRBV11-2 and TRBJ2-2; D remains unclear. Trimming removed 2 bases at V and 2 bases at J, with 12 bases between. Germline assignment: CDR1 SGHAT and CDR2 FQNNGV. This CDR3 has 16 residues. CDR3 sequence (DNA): TGTGCCAGCAGCTTATATAATAACAAAAACACCGGGGAGCTGTTTTTT. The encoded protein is CASSLYNNKNTGELFF.

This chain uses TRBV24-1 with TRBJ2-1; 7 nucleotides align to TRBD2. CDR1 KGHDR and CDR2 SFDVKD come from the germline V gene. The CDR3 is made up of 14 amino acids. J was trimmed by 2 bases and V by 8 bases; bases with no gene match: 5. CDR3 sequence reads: CATKEGGPYNEQFF. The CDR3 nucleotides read TGTGCCACCAAGGAGGGAGGGCCCTACAATGAGCAGTTCTTC.

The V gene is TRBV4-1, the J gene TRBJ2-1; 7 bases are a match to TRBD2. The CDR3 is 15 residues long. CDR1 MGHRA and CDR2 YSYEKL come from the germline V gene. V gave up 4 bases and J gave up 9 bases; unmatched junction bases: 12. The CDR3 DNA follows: TGCGCCAGCAGCCGGCCTAGCGGACGGGAGAGTGAGCAGTTCTTC. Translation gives CASSRPSGRESEQFF.

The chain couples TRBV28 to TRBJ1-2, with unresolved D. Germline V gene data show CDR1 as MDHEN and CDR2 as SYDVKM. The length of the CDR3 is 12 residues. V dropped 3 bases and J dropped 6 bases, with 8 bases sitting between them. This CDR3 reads CASSFGDHGYTF. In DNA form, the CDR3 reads TGTGCCAGCAGTTTTGGAGACCATGGCTACACCTTC.

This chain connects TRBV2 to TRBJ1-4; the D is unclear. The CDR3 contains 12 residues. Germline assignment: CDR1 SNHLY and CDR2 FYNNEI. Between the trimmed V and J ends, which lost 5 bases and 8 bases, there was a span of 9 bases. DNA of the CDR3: TGTGCCAGCAGTACCGGGGTCGAAAAACTGTTTTTT. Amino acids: CASSTGVEKLFF.

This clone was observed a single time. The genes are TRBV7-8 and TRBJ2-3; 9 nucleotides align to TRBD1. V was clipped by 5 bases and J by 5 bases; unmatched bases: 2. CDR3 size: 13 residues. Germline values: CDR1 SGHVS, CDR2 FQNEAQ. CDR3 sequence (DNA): TGTGCCAGCAGCCGGGACAGGGTAGATACGCAGTATTTT. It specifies CASSRDRVDTQYF.

CDR3: CATSSTTSGRAYEQYF. Written as DNA, the CDR3 is TGTGCCACCAGCAGCACCACTAGCGGGAGGGCCTACGAGCAGTACTTC. The chain combines TRBV15 with TRBJ2-7, with 13 bases aligning to TRBD2. The trim removed 3 bases at V and 2 bases at J, leaving 4 bases unmatched. CDR1 is LNHNV and CDR2 is YYDKDF in the germline V gene (reference sequence). The CDR3 contains 16 residues.

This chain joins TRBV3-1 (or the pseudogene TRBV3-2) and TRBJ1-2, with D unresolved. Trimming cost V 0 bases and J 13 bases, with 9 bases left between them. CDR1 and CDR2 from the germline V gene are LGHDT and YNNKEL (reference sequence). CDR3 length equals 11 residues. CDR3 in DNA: TGTGCCAGCAGCCAAGATGCCAGACTCACCTTC. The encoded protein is CASSQDARLTF.

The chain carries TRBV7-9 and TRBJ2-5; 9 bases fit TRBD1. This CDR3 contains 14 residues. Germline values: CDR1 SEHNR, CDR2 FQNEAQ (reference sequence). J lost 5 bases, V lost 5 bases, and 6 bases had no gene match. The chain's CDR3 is CASSPGTGKETQYF. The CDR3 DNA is TGTGCCAGCAGCCCCGGGACAGGGAAGGAGACCCAGTACTTC.

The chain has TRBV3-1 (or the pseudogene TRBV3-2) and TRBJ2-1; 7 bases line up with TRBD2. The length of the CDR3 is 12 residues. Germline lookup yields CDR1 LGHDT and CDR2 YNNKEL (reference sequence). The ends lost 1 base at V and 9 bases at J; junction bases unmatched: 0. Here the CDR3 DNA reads TGTGCCAGCAGCCAAGGGGGGGGTGAGCAGTTCTTC. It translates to CASSQGGGEQFF.

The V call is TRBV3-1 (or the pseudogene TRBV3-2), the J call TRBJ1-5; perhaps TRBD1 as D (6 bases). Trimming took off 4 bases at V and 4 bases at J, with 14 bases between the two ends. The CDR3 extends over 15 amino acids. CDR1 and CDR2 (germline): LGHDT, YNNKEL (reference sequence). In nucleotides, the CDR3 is TGTGCCAGCAGCCCCCGCCCAGGGACAAATCAGCCCCAGCATTTT. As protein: CASSPRPGTNQPQHF.

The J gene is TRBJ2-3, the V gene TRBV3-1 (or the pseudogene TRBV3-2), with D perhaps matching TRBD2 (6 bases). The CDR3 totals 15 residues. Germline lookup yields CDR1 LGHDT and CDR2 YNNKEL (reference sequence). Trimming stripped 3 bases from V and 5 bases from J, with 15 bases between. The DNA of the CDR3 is TGTGCCAGCAGCCATTCCGGGACTGGCGAAGATACGCAGTATTTT. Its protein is CASSHSGTGEDTQYF.

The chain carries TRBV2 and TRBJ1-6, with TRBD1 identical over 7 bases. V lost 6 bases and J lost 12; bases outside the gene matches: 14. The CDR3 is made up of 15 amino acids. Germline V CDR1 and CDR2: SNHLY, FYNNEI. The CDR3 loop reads CASRRDSGPLQPLHF. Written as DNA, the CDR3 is TGTGCCAGCAGGAGGGACAGCGGACCTCTCCAACCCCTCCACTTT.

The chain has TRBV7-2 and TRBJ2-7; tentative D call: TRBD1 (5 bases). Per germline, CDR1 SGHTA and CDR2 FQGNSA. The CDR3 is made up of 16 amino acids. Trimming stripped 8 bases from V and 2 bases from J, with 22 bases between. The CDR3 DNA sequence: TGTGCCAGCCGTCCCGCGATCACAGGTCCCCCCTACGAGCAGTACTTC. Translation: CASRPAITGPPYEQYF.

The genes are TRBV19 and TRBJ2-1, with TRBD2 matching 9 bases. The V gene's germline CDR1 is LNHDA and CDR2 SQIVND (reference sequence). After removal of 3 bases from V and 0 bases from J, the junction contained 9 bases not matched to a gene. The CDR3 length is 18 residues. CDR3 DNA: TGTGCCAGTAGTATGGGGGCTAGCGGGATGAGCTCCTACAATGAGCAGTTCTTC. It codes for CASSMGASGMSSYNEQFF.

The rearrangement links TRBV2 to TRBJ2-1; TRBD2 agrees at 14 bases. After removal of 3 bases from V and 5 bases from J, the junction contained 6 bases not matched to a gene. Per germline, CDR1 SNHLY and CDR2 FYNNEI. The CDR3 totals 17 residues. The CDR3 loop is CASSDPGLAGVNNEQFF. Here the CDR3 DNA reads TGTGCCAGCAGTGACCCGGGACTAGCGGGAGTAAACAATGAGCAGTTCTTC.

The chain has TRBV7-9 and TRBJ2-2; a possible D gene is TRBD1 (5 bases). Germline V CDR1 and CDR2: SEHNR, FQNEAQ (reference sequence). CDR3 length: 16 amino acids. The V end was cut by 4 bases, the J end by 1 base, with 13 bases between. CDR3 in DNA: TGTGCCAGCAGCTCATCCAGGGTCAGGAACACCGGGGAGCTGTTTTTT. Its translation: CASSSSRVRNTGELFF. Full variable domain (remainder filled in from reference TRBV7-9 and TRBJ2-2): DTGVSQNPRHKITKRGQNVTFRCDPISEHNRLYWYRQTLGQGPEFLTYFQNEAQLEKSRLLSDRFSAERPKGSFSTLEIQRTEQGDSAMYLCASSSSRVRNTGELFFGEGSRLTVL.

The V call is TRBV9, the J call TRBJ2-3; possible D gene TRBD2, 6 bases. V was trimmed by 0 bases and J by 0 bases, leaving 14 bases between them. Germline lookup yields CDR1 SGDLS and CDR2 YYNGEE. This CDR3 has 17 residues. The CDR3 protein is CASSVGREWSSTDTQYF. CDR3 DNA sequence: TGTGCCAGCAGCGTAGGGAGGGAATGGTCCAGCACAGATACGCAGTATTTT.

The CDR3 bases are TGTGCCAGCTCATGGACAGGGATATTAGCGGACACCACTTACAATGAGCAGTTCTTC. Its translation: CASSWTGILADTTYNEQFF. The chain combines TRBV19 with TRBJ2-1; 8 bases map to TRBD1. This CDR3 spans 19 amino acids. Germline V gene sequence: CDR1 LNHDA, CDR2 SQIVND (reference sequence). The J segment lost 4 bases and the V segment lost 9 bases, leaving 23 bases of the junction unmatched.

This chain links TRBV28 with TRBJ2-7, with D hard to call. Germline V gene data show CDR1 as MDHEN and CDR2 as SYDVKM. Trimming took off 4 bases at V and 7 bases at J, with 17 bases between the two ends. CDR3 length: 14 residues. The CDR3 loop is CASSSERLFSEQYF. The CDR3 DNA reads TGTGCCAGCAGTTCCGAGAGACTCTTTTCGGAGCAGTACTTC.